One sample yielded the 23 T cell receptor beta chains listed below, sequenced in a study of cytomegalovirus exposure and HLA in healthy donors listed by TCRdb under 2017. Receptors were amplified or captured by the immunoSEQ multiplex PCR assay. For the multiplex PCR, a mixture combining 60 forward primers for TCR Vbeta segments and 13 reverse primers for TCR Jbeta segments was used. This immuneACCESS table, as held by TCRdb, lists in-frame sequences with V and J called but not all clones. Of the missing ones, under half trace to an unresolved V gene in checked studies; the others have no known cause. The sample includes about 94,000 clones, with about four fifths observed a single time. The ten most abundant clones make up 3.8% of the sample. The source material was PBMCs. Source of these receptors: a middle-aged woman in good health and CMV-seronegative.

The gene calls are TRBV5-6 and TRBJ1-2, with 7 bases fitting TRBD1. Per the germline V gene, CDR1 is SGHDT and CDR2 is YYEEEE. The length of the CDR3 is 16 residues. Trimming at V came to 0 bases and at J to 7 bases, leaving 12 bases not matched to a gene. CDR3: CASSLANRGQFLGYTF. CDR3 nucleotide sequence: TGTGCCAGCAGCTTGGCCAATAGGGGGCAGTTCCTTGGCTACACCTTC.

This chain uses TRBV30 with TRBJ1-2; no reliable D call. Germline CDR1 is GTSNPN and CDR2 is SVGIG (reference sequence). Trimming shortened V by 4 bases and J by 4 bases, and 10 bases separated the two germline ends. The CDR3 runs to 12 residues. The CDR3: CAWTYGSYGYTF. CDR3 in DNA: TGTGCCTGGACCTACGGGAGCTATGGCTACACCTTC.

This chain's CDR3 is CASSLRTGADTQYF. The DNA of the CDR3 is TGTGCCAGCAGCCTACGGACAGGGGCAGATACGCAGTATTTT. The V and J genes are TRBV7-2 and TRBJ2-3; 9 bases line up with TRBD1. The junction had 4 bases not matched to a gene; V was cut back by 5 bases and J by 4 bases. This CDR3 spans 14 amino acids. The germline V gene encodes CDR1 SGHTA and CDR2 FQGNSA.

CDR3 region: CATREVPVDEKLFF. The CDR3, as DNA: TGCGCCACCCGAGAGGTCCCGGTGGATGAAAAACTGTTTTTT. The rearrangement joins TRBV10-2 to TRBJ1-4; D uncertain. The ends were cut back, 10 bases at V and 6 bases at J, with 18 bases in the middle. Germline V gene sequence: CDR1 WSHSY, CDR2 SAAADI. The CDR3 covers 14 residues.

The chain is built from TRBV5-1 and TRBJ2-4; 11 bases agree with TRBD2. The junction had 11 bases not matched to a gene; V was cut back by 0 bases and J by 0 bases. This CDR3 has 20 amino acids. CDR1 is SGHRS and CDR2 is YFSETQ in the germline V gene. In DNA, the CDR3 is TGCGCCAGCAGCTTGGAGGCTAGCGGGGGGTCTAAACTAGCCAAAAACATTCAGTACTTC. Translation gives CASSLEASGGSKLAKNIQYF.

The rearrangement joins TRBV5-8 to TRBJ1-2; D possibly corresponds to TRBD1 (5 bases). V was clipped by 4 bases and J by 8 bases, with 12 bases between them. The CDR3 contains 12 residues. Per germline, CDR1 SGHTS and CDR2 YDEGEE. The chain's CDR3 is CASSPRDFGYTF. The CDR3 DNA follows: TGTGCCAGCAGCCCCCGGGACTTCGGCTACACCTTC.

This clone was detected a few times. The chain couples TRBV5-4 to TRBJ2-2; 7 nucleotides align to TRBD1. V trimming: 3 bases; J trimming: 3 bases; junction bases outside the gene matches: 5. CDR3 length equals 15 residues. Per the germline V gene, CDR1 is SGHNT and CDR2 is YYREEE (reference sequence). The CDR3 region has the DNA TGTGCCAGCAGCTGGGACAGAATTGACACCGGGGAGCTGTTTTTT. As protein: CASSWDRIDTGELFF.

The chain combines TRBV7-3 with TRBJ1-5, with D perhaps TRBD1 (5 bases). This CDR3 is 14 amino acids long. Germline CDR1 and CDR2: SGHTA and FQGTGA. Trimming removed 0 bases from V and 2 bases from J, with 5 bases in between. In DNA, the CDR3 is TGTGCCAGCAGCTTAACAGGGGGCAATCAGCCCCAGCATTTT. Translation: CASSLTGGNQPQHF. The whole variable domain, filled in from reference TRBV7-3 and TRBJ1-5, reads GAGVSQTPSNKVTEKGKYVELRCDPISGHTALYWYRQSLGQGPEFLIYFQGTGAADDSGLPNDRFFAVRPEGSVSTLKIQRTERGDSAVYLCASSLTGGNQPQHFGDGTRLSIL.

The genes are TRBV6-5 and TRBJ2-2; 9 bases agree with TRBD2. With 3 bases clipped from V and 6 bases from J, the junction kept 8 bases outside the gene matches. The CDR3 has 16 amino acids. Looked up from germline, CDR1 is MNHEY and CDR2 is SVGAGI. CDR3 residues: CASSYQLAGPAGELFF. CDR3 nucleotides: TGTGCCAGCAGTTATCAGCTAGCGGGGCCCGCCGGGGAGCTGTTTTTT.

V usage is TRBV6-5 and J usage is TRBJ1-4; D is unresolved. V was pared by 0 bases and J by 7 bases, with 9 bases between. Germline lookup yields CDR1 MNHEY and CDR2 SVGAGI. The CDR3 totals 14 residues. The CDR3 region has the DNA TGTGCCAGCAGTTACTCCCGGCGGAGTGAAAAACTGTTTTTT. It yields the protein CASSYSRRSEKLFF.

The V call is TRBV4-1, the J call TRBJ1-1; D is unclear. Germline loops: CDR1 MGHRA, CDR2 YSYEKL. Deletions cut 4 bases from V and 4 bases from J, with 13 bases between. This CDR3 is built from 14 residues. CDR3 coding DNA: TGCGCCAGCAGCCTTTCCCCCGGTAGCACTGAAGCTTTCTTT. The encoded protein is CASSLSPGSTEAFF.

The V and J genes are TRBV4-3 and TRBJ2-1; no firm D call. Germline values: CDR1 LGHNA, CDR2 YSLEER. The ends were cut back, 1 base at V and 0 bases at J, with 10 bases in the middle. The CDR3 is 16 amino acids. CDR3 loop: CASSQGSKSSYNEQFF. The CDR3 DNA reads as TGCGCCAGCAGCCAAGGTTCGAAGAGCTCCTACAATGAGCAGTTCTTC.

This clone is a singleton in its sample. CDR3 residues: CASSAGTPNTGELFF. DNA of the CDR3: TGTGCCAGCAGTGCCGGGACACCGAACACCGGGGAGCTGTTTTTT. The chain joins TRBV2 to TRBJ2-2, with D maybe TRBD1 (6 bases). This CDR3 region has 15 residues. Germline V gene lookup returns CDR1 SNHLY and CDR2 FYNNEI. V was trimmed by 4 bases and J by 0 bases, leaving 9 bases between them.

This chain links TRBV5-1 with TRBJ1-1; a weak D match, TRBD1 (6 bases). Trimming left V 4 bases short and J 7 bases short, with 20 bases between. This CDR3 is built from 15 residues. Germline V CDR1 and CDR2: SGHRS, YFSETQ. The chain's CDR3 is CASSPQGTLHSEAFF. In nucleotides, the CDR3 is TGCGCCAGCAGCCCCCAGGGGACCCTGCACAGTGAAGCTTTCTTT. Together with reference TRBV5-1 and TRBJ1-1, the CDR3 gives the full variable domain: KAGVTQTPRYLIKTRGQQVTLSCSPISGHRSVSWYQQTPGQGLQFLFEYFSETQRNKGNFPGRFSGRQFSNSRSEMNVSTLELGDSALYLCASSPQGTLHSEAFFGQGTRLTVV.

J is TRBJ1-4 and V is TRBV30; D is uncertain. CDR1 GTSNPN and CDR2 SVGIG come from the germline V gene (reference sequence). This CDR3 spans 15 amino acids. The V end lost 4 bases, the J end lost 0 bases, and 12 bases lay between the germline ends. Here the CDR3 DNA reads TGTGCCTGGATGGACGGGGTTGCAACTAATGAAAAACTGTTTTTT. It is translated as CAWMDGVATNEKLFF. Together with reference TRBV30 and TRBJ1-4, the CDR3 gives the full variable domain: SQTIHQWPATLVQPVGSPLSLECTVEGTSNPNLYWYRQAAGRGLQLLFYSVGIGQISSEVPQNLSASRPQDRQFILSSKKLLLSDSGFYLCAWMDGVATNEKLFFGSGTQLSVL.

The CDR3 spells CASSLNSGSEAFF. CDR3 coding DNA: TGTGCCAGCAGCTTAAATTCAGGGTCTGAAGCTTTCTTT. The rearrangement uses TRBV7-3 and TRBJ1-1, with D maybe TRBD1 (5 bases). Trimming removed 1 base at V and 6 bases at J, with 9 bases between. The germline V gene has CDR1 SGHTA and CDR2 FQGTGA. The CDR3 contains 13 residues.

The chain has TRBV11-1 and TRBJ2-7; a possible D gene is TRBD2 (5 bases). V was pared by 5 bases and J by 6 bases, with 14 bases between. The germline gives CDR1 SGHAT, CDR2 FQDESV (reference sequence). This CDR3 region has 13 residues. The chain's CDR3 is CASSTDGKGEQYF. CDR3 DNA: TGTGCCAGCAGCACGGACGGGAAAGGCGAGCAGTACTTC. Using reference TRBV11-1 and TRBJ2-7 for the parts outside the CDR3, the full variable domain is EAEVAQSPRYKITEKSQAVAFWCDPISGHATLYWYRQILGQGPELLVQFQDESVVDDSQLPKDRFSAERLKGVDSTLKIQPAELGDSAMYLCASSTDGKGEQYFGPGTRLTVT.

This clone turned up a few times. V is TRBV4-3 and J is TRBJ1-5; D gene ambiguous. The CDR3 has 14 residues. Germline lookup yields CDR1 LGHNA and CDR2 YSLEER. V gave up 0 bases and J gave up 5 bases, with 8 bases separating them. CDR3 coding DNA: TGCGCCAGCAGCCAAGATCTTCGCGATCAGCCCCAGCATTTT. Its protein product is CASSQDLRDQPQHF.

The chain uses TRBV4-1 and TRBJ2-7; 10 bases are shared with TRBD2. CDR1 and CDR2 from the germline V gene are MGHRA and YSYEKL. The CDR3 has 17 amino acids. V dropped 0 bases and J dropped 2; count of bases not matched to a gene: 7. The DNA of the CDR3 is TGCGCCAGCAGCCAAGATGAGCTAGCGGGGGTTACCTACGAGCAGTACTTC. Residues: CASSQDELAGVTYEQYF.

The chain carries TRBV7-2 and TRBJ2-2; 8 bases are a match to TRBD1. J gave up 4 bases and V 2 bases, and 6 bases lay outside the gene matches. The CDR3 is made up of 16 amino acids. Germline V lookup: CDR1 SGHTA, CDR2 FQGNSA. The CDR3 bases are TGTGCCAGCAGCTTAAATGCCAGGGGGCGCACCGGGGAGCTGTTTTTT. It encodes CASSLNARGRTGELFF.

The genes are TRBV29-1 and TRBJ2-7; D perhaps matches TRBD2 (6 bases). V was clipped by 1 base and J by 0 bases, with 19 bases between them. The CDR3 loop spans 17 amino acids. Germline lookup yields CDR1 SQVTM and CDR2 ANQGSEA. CDR3 amino acids: CSVEGGGGDGNSYEQYF. The CDR3 nucleotides are TGCAGCGTTGAAGGAGGAGGAGGGGATGGGAACTCCTACGAGCAGTACTTC.

The chain joins TRBV30 to TRBJ1-5; 11 nucleotides agree with TRBD1. Germline CDR1 and CDR2: GTSNPN and SVGIG (reference sequence). The CDR3 contains 19 residues. Unmatched junction bases numbered 23, after V lost 4 bases and J lost 9 bases. CDR3 DNA: TGTGCCTGGACCAGCAAGGGACAGGGGGTTGAGGATACGTCTCGGCCCCAGCATTTT. Protein: CAWTSKGQGVEDTSRPQHF.

On this clone itself: Other DNA sequences of this sample code for an identical CDR3. The rearrangement links TRBV6-5 to TRBJ1-2; 9 bases are shared with TRBD1. The V segment lost 5 bases and the J segment 8 bases; nucleotides outside the gene matches: 3. The CDR3 contains 12 residues. From germline, CDR1 is MNHEY and CDR2 SVGAGI. In nucleotides, the CDR3 is TGTGCCAGCAGTAGGACAGGGGACGGCTACACCTTC. Protein: CASSRTGDGYTF.